This T cell receptor (beta chain) was recovered during a study of blood T cell repertoires in COVID-19. TCRdb's table, derived via immunoSEQ multiplex PCR, lists solely in-frame clones and lacks some. The data contain around 170,000 clones, roughly 90% of them singletons. This CDR3 comprises 17 residues. CDR1 and CDR2 from the germline V gene are KGHSH and LQKENI. Trimming cost V 2 bases and J 0 bases; bases outside gene matches: 5. The sample consisted of peripheral blood. This chain links TRBV18 with TRBJ2-2; 8 bases are shared with TRBD1. This clonotype was sampled from a man aged 55 to 69 with acute or convalescent COVID-19. The CDR3 spells CASSPDRGRTNTGELFF. The CDR3 coding sequence is TGTGCCAGCTCACCAGACAGGGGAAGGACGAACACCGGGGAGCTGTTTTTT. Full variable domain (missing parts from reference TRBV18 and TRBJ2-2): NAGVMQNPRHLVRRRGQEARLRCSPMKGHSHVYWYRQLPEEGLKFMVYLQKENIIDESGMPKERFSAEFPKEGPSILRIQQVVRGDSAAYFCASSPDRGRTNTGELFFGEGSRLTVL.